Described below is a single TCR beta chain sequence and its context. The antigen remains undetermined. Only Caucasian adults living in Nashville, Tennessee made up the donor group. The data belong to a study of shared clonotypes between healthy human individuals. About the study: Per donor, CD8 memory used one plate, CD8 naive used two, CD4 memory used three and CD4 naive used three. Study outcomes and limitations: The four-donor shared clonotypes exceeded non-shared clonotypes in generation probability, with non-shared ones scoring lower. Clonotype sharing among donors was thought likely to change with sequencing depth.

The CDR3 runs 13 residues. The V end was cut by 6 bases, the J end by 6 bases, with 15 bases between. Germline lookup yields CDR1 MDHEN and CDR2 SYDVKM. Sequencing used immunoSEQ multiplex PCR; TCRdb keeps in-frame clones, though not all of them. This repertoire shows around 1,100,000 clones, approximately 80% found once; its top ten account for 0.89%. The clonotype comes from a man aged 18 to 29 in good health. Some clones in this sample may be carry-over from other donors' samples. The chain combines TRBV28 with TRBJ2-7, with a possible D match to TRBD2 (6 bases). Sequencing was performed on memory CD4+ T cells from PBMCs. The subset was: CD45RA-negative fraction. The CDR3 protein is CASSQLGRSEQYF. Here the CDR3 DNA reads TGTGCCAGCAGCCAGTTAGGGAGGAGCGAGCAGTACTTC.